This T cell receptor (beta chain) stems from a study of cytomegalovirus exposure and HLA in healthy donors. The PCR had 60 Vbeta and 13 Jbeta primers. Assay used: immunoSEQ multiplex PCR; TCRdb lists only in-frame clones, some missing. This sample has 85,000 to 100,000 clones, with around nine tenths found just once. CDR3 size: 12 residues. V lost 10 bases to trimming and J lost 4 bases; unmatched junction nucleotides: 4. CDR1 is LNHDA and CDR2 is SQIVND in the germline V gene (reference sequence). Study findings and constraints: The analysis excluded some indistinguishable V segments, including TRBV6-2 and TRBV6-3. TCR beta V- and J-gene trimming, according to a later analysis, was linked to a missense DCLRE1C variant. From TCR beta sequences, most subjects' HLA-A and HLA-B alleles were reportedly predicted accurately.

A remark on this clone: The antigen is unknown.

The J gene is TRBJ1-5, the V gene TRBV19; 7 bases align to TRBD1. The sequenced sample was PBMCs. This TCR derives from a man aged 25-45 years in good health and CMV-seropositive. The CDR3 bases are TGTGCCACCCGCAGGGGGAATCAGCCCCAGCATTTT. It is translated as CATRRGNQPQHF.